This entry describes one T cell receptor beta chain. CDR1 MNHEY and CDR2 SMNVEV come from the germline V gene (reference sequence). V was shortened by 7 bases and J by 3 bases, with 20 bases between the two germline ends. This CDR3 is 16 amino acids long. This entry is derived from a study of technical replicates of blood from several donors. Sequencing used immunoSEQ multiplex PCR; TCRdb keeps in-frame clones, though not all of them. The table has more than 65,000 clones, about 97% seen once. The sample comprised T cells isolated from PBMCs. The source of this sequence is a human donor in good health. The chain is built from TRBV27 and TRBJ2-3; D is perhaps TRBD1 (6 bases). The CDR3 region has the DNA TGTGCCAGCACCGAAATCCGGGACACCAAAACAGATACGCAGTATTTT. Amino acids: CASTEIRDTKTDTQYF.